The T cell receptor beta chain described here comes from a study of regulatory T cells in long-lasting Graves disease. For TCR beta, libraries came from iRepertoire HTBI primers and Arm-PCR of CDR3 regions. TCRdb processed the multiplex PCR reads anew with MiXCR; each CDR3 protein has one entry. The repertoire holds approximately 400,000 distinct CDR3 sequences, with 14% to 15% as singletons. This clonotype occurred many times. Antigen: not known. The germline CDR1 and CDR2 sequences are LGHDT and YNNKEL (reference sequence). Trimming took off 1 base at V and 2 bases at J, with 10 bases between the two ends. The CDR3 is 15 amino acids. Time point meaning: newly diagnosed GD, antithyroid drugs for less than 3 months. Scientists built the TCR library using RNA that was extracted from PBMCs. Findings of the study overall: Persistent Graves' patients possessed reduced TCR diversity relative to recently diagnosed ones.

The same sample was also studied in work on T cells in Graves' hyperthyroidism and ophthalmopathy.

The chain employs TRBV3-1 and TRBJ2-3; D gene ambiguous. Here the sequenced sample was peripheral blood mononuclear cells (PBMCs), taken at new diagnosis, from a patient treated with antithyroid drugs. The sequence came from a woman aged 40 to 50 with Graves disease. Written as DNA, the CDR3 is TGTGCCAGCAGCCAAGTGGAAGGGTTCACAGATACGCAGTATTTT. Its translation: CASSQVEGFTDTQYF.